This TCR beta chain originates from a study of blood T cell repertoires in COVID-19. In the study overall: Sites in the United States, Italy and Spain provided acute and convalescent COVID-19 samples.

Original analysis: Reference gene primer amplification in the assay estimated nucleated cell counts. Measured with immunoSEQ multiplex PCR; TCRdb has only the in-frame clones, and not every one. Clonal size and the V and J genes are those of that table, whereas D and trimming came from the DNA. The table lists a few hundred thousand clones, 88% of them singletons. CDR1 and CDR2 from the germline V gene are LNHDA and SQIVND (reference sequence). The CDR3 sequence is 14 residues long. V gave up 3 bases and J gave up 5 bases; unmatched junction bases: 6. Sequenced material: peripheral blood. The clonotype was recovered from a woman between 25 and 40 years old who had recovered from COVID-19. The V call is TRBV19, the J call TRBJ2-7; TRBD1 aligns across 8 bases. The CDR3 loop is CASSIRGRGHEQYF. Written as DNA, the CDR3 is TGTGCCAGTAGTATCAGGGGGCGAGGGCACGAGCAGTACTTC.